The 5 T cell receptor beta chains listed next were all sequenced from one sample in a study of T cells in Graves' hyperthyroidism and ophthalmopathy (dated by TCRdb to the late 2010s). To prepare the library, multiplex PCR was applied. Sequencer: Illumina HiSeq 2000. TCR beta CDR3 regions were amplified from RNA transcripts. A first-round RT-PCR of the TCR CDR3 used the HTBI primer set with the Qiagen OneStep RT-PCR kit. TCRdb itself trimmed the public reads at Q25 with fastp, ran MiXCR and retained productive beta chains. For every CDR3 protein sequence, its rows merge into one entry that carries the most common genes and DNA. The sample profile shows a few hundred thousand distinct CDR3 sequences; 15% to 20% of them were found once. The ten largest make up 15% to 20% of the sample. Sequenced: blood. The receptors shown here come from a young woman with Graves' ophthalmopathy.

The chain links TRBV13 to TRBJ2-1, with 13 nucleotides matching TRBD2. Germline CDR1 and CDR2: PRHDT and FYEKMQ (reference sequence). The CDR3 is made up of 15 amino acids. V was clipped by 5 bases and J by 8 bases; unmatched bases: 6. As DNA, the CDR3 is TGTGCCAGCAGCACCCGACTAGCGGGGGGATATGAGCAGTTCTTC. Protein: CASSTRLAGGYEQFF.

The CDR3 DNA is TGCGCCAGCAGCCAAGAAGGAGAGGAGGTGGTGAATTCACCCCTCCACTTT. The encoded protein is CASSQEGEEVVNSPLHF. V usage is TRBV4-1 and J usage is TRBJ1-6; D is unresolved. The V and J ends lost 0 bases and 7 bases respectively, with 16 bases between them. CDR1 and CDR2 (germline): MGHRA, YSYEKL. There are 17 residues in the CDR3.

This clonotype was counted only a few times. This rearrangement joins TRBV10-1 to TRBJ2-1, with D hard to call. Trimming stripped 3 bases from V and 3 bases from J, with 12 bases between. This CDR3 comprises 15 residues. CDR1 is WNHNN and CDR2 is SYGVQD in the germline V gene (reference sequence). The CDR3 region has the DNA TGCGCCAGCAGTGACTCAGGTTGGGACTACAATGAGCAGTTCTTC. Protein: CASSDSGWDYNEQFF.

This clonotype was picked up many times. The rearrangement uses TRBV20-1 and TRBJ2-7, with 7 bases aligning to TRBD1. Germline V gene lookup returns CDR1 DFQATT and CDR2 SNEGSKA (reference sequence). The CDR3 runs 17 residues. V shed 0 bases and J 5 bases; nucleotides not matched to a gene: 16. CDR3 DNA sequence: TGCAGTGCTAGAGATGGAAGGGACAGTATGACAGTCAACGAGCAGTACTTC. It translates to CSARDGRDSMTVNEQYF.

This clonotype has at least ten counts. CDR3: CAWSVVGTAFF. Written as DNA, the CDR3 is TGTGCCTGGAGTGTGGTGGGGACTGCTTTCTTT. The chain couples TRBV30 to TRBJ1-1; D may be TRBD1 (5 bases). The length of the CDR3 is 11 residues. Germline CDR1 is GTSNPN and CDR2 is SVGIG (reference sequence). V dropped 0 bases and J dropped 11 bases, with 10 bases sitting between them.